The clone carrying this TCR beta chain was picked up many times. Its cognate antigen is unknown. TCRdb processed the RT-PCR reads anew with MiXCR; each CDR3 protein has one entry. The sample lists 500,000 to 650,000 distinct CDR3 sequences; 7.6% were seen once. Germline V lookup: CDR1 MNHNS, CDR2 SASEGT. V lost 3 bases to trimming and J lost 10 bases, with 10 bases between them. CDR3 length equals 12 residues. The data belong to a study of response to subunit inactivated influenza vaccine. Study conclusions and caveats: With each seasonal influenza vaccination, the authors suggested, few new T cells are recruited.

The sequencing here drew on PBMCs from blood, taken around 2 years after vaccination. The chain combines TRBV6-1 with TRBJ2-1; perhaps TRBD1 as D (6 bases). The TCR was taken from a man between 50 and 75 years old who received an inactivated influenza vaccine. This CDR3 is CASSDWGTEQFF. CDR3 in DNA: TGTGCCAGCAGTGATTGGGGGACAGAGCAGTTCTTC.